This T cell receptor (beta chain) was documented in a study of blood T cell repertoires in COVID-19 (dated by TCRdb to the early 2020s). Looking at the study overall: The collaborator samples originated in the United States, Italy and Spain and spanned the acute and convalescent phases of COVID-19. The material from the prospective study consisted of cDNA or gDNA derived from T cells, B-cell-depleted T cells, or PBMCs. Deeply sampled blood TCRbeta repertoires from subjects exposed to, actively infected with, or recovered from COVID-19 were included in the dataset. The repertoires were released in a freely available public database intended as a resource for research on the immune response to SARS-CoV-2. The samples were drawn from the first 160 participants of the ongoing ImmuneRACE study and from about 1,200 subjects provided by 6 global collaborators. Sample metadata almost always included a de-identified subject ID, COVID-19 status, age in years and sex. Where available, HLA class I and class II types were obtained from metadata supplied by the sample provider rather than from assay-based typing.

Paper-wide results and their limitations: The amount of clinical and demographic metadata varied by source and participant and was provided uncurated.

Participants in the prospective study were aged roughly 18 to 90 years, lived in about two dozen United States geographic areas, and enrolled through a virtual design. In the prospective study, participants were assigned to cohorts based on the clinical history participants reported in a screening survey and a study questionnaire. A participant counted as exposed if, within 2 weeks of entering the study, that participant had been in contact with someone who had a PCR-confirmed or clinician-diagnosed COVID-19 case. In the prospective study, whole blood, serum and a nasopharyngeal or oropharyngeal swab were collected from each participant by mobile phlebotomists. Prospective study participants could optionally give additional blood draws and questionnaires over an approximately two-month period. Before DNA extraction, blood samples from the prospective study were shipped at room temperature or frozen.

The germline V and J ends show losses of 5 bases and 1 base respectively, and no gene match explains 5 bases of the junction. Measured from the cysteine to the phenylalanine, the CDR3 is 15 residues long. Of the read, only the CDR3 DNA is kept; its 45 bases are in frame from base 1. The germline V gene (reference sequence) supplies CDR1 MNHEY and CDR2 SMNVEV. TCRbeta CDR3 regions were amplified from genomic DNA using the immunoSEQ Assay, a bias-controlled multiplex PCR. Per the authors' processing: The number of nucleated cells in each sample was estimated from the amplification of reference gene primers within the assay. To quantify the absolute abundance of each unique TCRbeta CDR3 rearrangement, sequence reads were collapsed and filtered. For each sample, productive Simpson clonality was calculated as the square root of Simpson's diversity index across productive rearrangements. In its TCRdb copy, this immuneACCESS table keeps in-frame sequences only and misses some clones. Where compared with another copy, unresolved V genes explain less than half of these, and the others have no known cause. V and J calls and clone size are copied from that table; D and trimming were computed from the DNA. Present in this sample are about 180,000 clones, 80% of which were seen just once. The ten most abundant clones make up around 14% of the sample.

In the case of this clone: Its antigen is unknown. No much larger clone exists at a distance of one base, and base qualities are not known.

The sequence was collected from a man in his sixties who had been exposed to COVID-19. The sample was PBMCs or T cells enriched from blood (not recorded which). The V and J segments used are TRBV27 and TRBJ2-5, and 9 junction bases match TRBD2. The nucleotide sequence is given as TGTGCCAGCAGTCCTCTGACTAGCGGCCAAGAGACCCAGTACTTC. It specifies CASSPLTSGQETQYF.